This TCR beta chain was retrieved from a study of blood T cell repertoires in COVID-19. Germline-derived CDR1 and CDR2 are MNHEY and SMNVEV (reference sequence). CDR3 length: 15 residues. Trimming at V came to 0 bases and at J to 5 bases, leaving 7 bases not matched to a gene. In the source study's methods: How many nucleated cells were present was estimated from reference gene primer amplification. The repertoire was sequenced with immunoSEQ multiplex PCR; TCRdb's copy has only in-frame clones and lacks some. From that table come the V and J calls and clone size; the DNA was used to work out D and trimming. This table holds about 360,000 clones, about 90% found once. This study enrolled people aged about 18 to 90 from approximately 25 US geographic areas. Cohort assignment relied on participant-reported clinical history. Cohort 3 donors were reported recovered after two negative PCRs, clearance, or symptom resolution.

In its sample, this clone was seen once. The sequence came from a man younger than 40 who had recovered from COVID-19. Sequencing was done on a sample of PBMCs or T cells enriched from blood (not recorded which). This sequence joins TRBV27 and TRBJ2-7; 7 positions agree with TRBD1. The CDR3 DNA follows: TGTGCCAGCAGTTTATCACCGGGACAGAGCCACGAGCAGTACTTC. This gives the protein CASSLSPGQSHEQYF.